This passage covers 3 T cell receptor beta chains from one sample sequenced in a study of beta chain features in type 1 diabetes. All of the isolated RNA was reverse transcribed, so expressed TCRB transcripts were sequenced. Using immunoSEQ multiplex PCR, the repertoire was profiled, and TCRdb retains in-frame clones only, with some absent. The table includes hundreds of thousands of clones, roughly 15% detected once. The specimen sequenced was naive CD4+ T cells from blood. The receptors stem from a young man in good health.

The chain uses TRBV28 and TRBJ2-7; D possibly matches TRBD1 or TRBD2 (5 bases each). Germline CDR1 reads MDHEN; CDR2 reads SYDVKM. The germline V and J ends were trimmed by 6 bases and 2 bases, with 11 bases remaining between them. The CDR3 runs to 13 residues. CDR3 nucleotide sequence: TGTGCCAGCAGACTGGGGACCCCCTACGAGCAGTACTTC. Amino acid sequence: CASRLGTPYEQYF.

The chain is built from TRBV4-3 and TRBJ1-5; D uncertain. This CDR3 comprises 15 residues. Per the germline V gene, CDR1 is LGHNA and CDR2 is YSLEER. The ends were cut back, 2 bases at V and 1 base at J, with 9 bases in the middle. CDR3 coding DNA: TGCGCCAGCAGCCAACGGGCCCTAAGCAATCAGCCCCAGCATTTT. It translates to CASSQRALSNQPQHF.

V is TRBV18 and J is TRBJ2-1, with D possibly being TRBD1 (6 bases). Germline V gene sequence: CDR1 KGHSH, CDR2 LQKENI. Trimming pared 4 bases from V and 4 bases from J, leaving 17 bases between. The CDR3 spans 16 residues. CDR3 protein: CASSLPGTGIYNEQFF. In DNA, the CDR3 is TGTGCCAGCTCACTCCCGGGTACAGGGATTTACAATGAGCAGTTCTTC. The whole variable domain, filled in from reference TRBV18 and TRBJ2-1, reads NAGVMQNPRHLVRRRGQEARLRCSPMKGHSHVYWYRQLPEEGLKFMVYLQKENIIDESGMPKERFSAEFPKEGPSILRIQQVVRGDSAAYFCASSLPGTGIYNEQFFGPGTRLTVL.